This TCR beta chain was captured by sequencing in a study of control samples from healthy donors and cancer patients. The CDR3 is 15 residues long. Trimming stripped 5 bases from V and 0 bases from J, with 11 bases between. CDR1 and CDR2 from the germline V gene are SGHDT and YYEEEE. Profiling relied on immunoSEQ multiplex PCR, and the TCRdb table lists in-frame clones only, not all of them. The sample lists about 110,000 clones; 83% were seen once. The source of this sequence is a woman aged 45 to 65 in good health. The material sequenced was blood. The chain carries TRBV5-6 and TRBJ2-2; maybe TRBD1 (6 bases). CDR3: CASRQGQTNTGELFF. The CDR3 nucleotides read TGTGCCAGCAGACAAGGACAGACGAACACCGGGGAGCTGTTTTTT.